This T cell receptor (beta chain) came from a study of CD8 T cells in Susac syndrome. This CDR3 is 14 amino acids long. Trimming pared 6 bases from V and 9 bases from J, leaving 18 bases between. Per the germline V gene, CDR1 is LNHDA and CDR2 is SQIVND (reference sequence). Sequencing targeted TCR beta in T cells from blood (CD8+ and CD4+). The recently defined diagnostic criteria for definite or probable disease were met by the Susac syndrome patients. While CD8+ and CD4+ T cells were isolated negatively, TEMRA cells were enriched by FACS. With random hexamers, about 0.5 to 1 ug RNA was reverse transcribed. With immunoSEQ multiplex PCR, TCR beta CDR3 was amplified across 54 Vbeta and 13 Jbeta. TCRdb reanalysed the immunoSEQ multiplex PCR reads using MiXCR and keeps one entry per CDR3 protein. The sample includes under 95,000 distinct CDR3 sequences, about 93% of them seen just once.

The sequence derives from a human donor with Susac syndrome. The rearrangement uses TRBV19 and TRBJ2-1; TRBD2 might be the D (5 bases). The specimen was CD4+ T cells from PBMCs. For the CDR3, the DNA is TGTGCCAGTAGCCCGGTTGCCGGGGAGAGTGAGCAGTTCTTC. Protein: CASSPVAGESEQFF.